The clone carrying this TCR beta chain was counted only a few times. These data belong to a study of T cells in Graves' hyperthyroidism and ophthalmopathy. The source material, RNA transcripts, was used to amplify TCR beta CDR3 regions. In the first-round RT-PCR of the TCR CDR3, the HTBI primer set was used. A single record per CDR3 protein comes from TCRdb applying MiXCR to the multiplex PCR reads. Among about 360,000 distinct CDR3 sequences listed, approximately 13% were seen once. The CDR3 spans 15 residues. Per the germline V gene, CDR1 is MNHNS and CDR2 is SASEGT. V shed 6 bases and J 5 bases; nucleotides not matched to a gene: 7.

The J gene is TRBJ2-2, the V gene TRBV6-1; 9 bases agree with TRBD1. This receptor was obtained from a man aged 25-40 years with Graves' hyperthyroidism that later progressed to Graves' ophthalmopathy. The material sequenced was blood. CDR3 sequence: CASRPNRGHTGELFF. The CDR3 DNA reads as TGTGCCAGCAGGCCCAACAGGGGGCATACCGGGGAGCTGTTTTTT.